This TCR beta chain emerged from a study of identical twins. In its sample, this clonotype was seen a few times. The antigen remains undetermined. TCRdb re-analysed the 5' RACE reads in MiXCR, keeping a single row per CDR3 protein. The sample holds over 500,000 distinct CDR3 sequences, approximately 22% seen once. The study, taken as a whole, reports: Low generation probability was overrepresented in out-of-frame alpha sequences shared by twins.

CDR1 and CDR2 (germline): DFQATT, SNEGSKA (reference sequence). Losses at the gene ends were 4 bases for V and 4 bases for J; bases not matched to a gene: 7. The CDR3 has 14 amino acids. This sample was also put to use in a study of T cells expressing NK-cell markers. This second report adds: Top CD8+ clonotypes included the dominant CD3+CD56+NKG2C+ clonotypes in roughly 6 donors. One observes that, in a handful of donors, these clonotypes were also the leading ones within the CD3+CD56-NKG2C+ fraction.

The gene calls are TRBV20-1 and TRBJ2-3; TRBD2 matches at 8 bases. This receptor was obtained from a woman between 18 and 29 years old in good health. The sample was CD4+ T cells sorted from blood. For the CDR3, the DNA is TGCAGTGCTATCGCGGGAGGCCCTGCAGATACGCAGTATTTT. Translated, it gives CSAIAGGPADTQYF.